One sample yielded the 28 T cell receptor beta chains listed below, sequenced in a study of beta chain features in type 1 diabetes. Sequenced material consisted of expressed TCRB transcripts (all of the isolated RNA was reverse transcribed). Only in-frame clones appear in the TCRdb table, and some are missing; sequencing was by immunoSEQ multiplex PCR. The sample yields under 950,000 clones, 17% seen once. Sequences were obtained from naive CD4+ T cells from blood. All receptors come from a young woman in good health.

This clone was counted only a few times. V gene TRBV19 combines with J gene TRBJ1-2; D call uncertain. V gave up 4 bases and J gave up 2 bases, with 17 bases separating them. The CDR3 has 16 amino acids. Germline V CDR1 and CDR2: LNHDA, SQIVND (reference sequence). The CDR3 loop is CASSTTLRRVNYGYTF. The CDR3 nucleotides are TGTGCCAGTAGTACGACCCTGAGGAGAGTAAACTATGGCTACACCTTC.

The chain carries TRBV23-1 and TRBJ2-5, with TRBD1 matching over 7 bases. TRBV23-1 is given ORF status, its function remaining uncertain. The CDR3 length is 17 residues. The ends lost 6 bases at V and 0 bases at J; junction bases unmatched: 13. The CDR3 nucleotides read TGCGCCAGCAGCCCGACAGGGCCACCTGTAGACCAAGAGACCCAGTACTTC. Translation: CASSPTGPPVDQETQYF.

The rearrangement joins TRBV7-9 to TRBJ1-1; D gene unclear. The germline gives CDR1 SEHNR, CDR2 FQNEAQ (reference sequence). This CDR3 is 16 amino acids long. V was pared by 5 bases and J by 9 bases, with 25 bases between. The CDR3 DNA follows: TGTGCCAGCAGCCAATTCGGACTGATTGTCGGCGATAAAGCTTTCTTT. Its protein product is CASSQFGLIVGDKAFF.

The chain has TRBV18 and TRBJ1-2; 9 bases fit TRBD1. CDR3 length: 15 amino acids. Germline CDR1 and CDR2: KGHSH and LQKENI. Losses at the gene ends were 2 bases for V and 3 bases for J; bases not matched to a gene: 4. The CDR3 DNA reads TGTGCCAGCTCACCAACAGGGGGCATGGACTATGGCTACACCTTC. Its protein is CASSPTGGMDYGYTF.

This clone was observed a handful of times. The chain uses TRBV18 and TRBJ2-3; the D gene is possibly TRBD2 (5 bases). There are 15 residues in the CDR3. Looked up from germline, CDR1 is KGHSH and CDR2 is LQKENI. The V end lost 3 bases, the J end lost 3 bases, and 13 bases lay between the germline ends. The CDR3 coding sequence is TGTGCCAGCTCACCCCCTGGGAGCGCAACAGATACGCAGTATTTT. This encodes CASSPPGSATDTQYF. The full variable domain, its missing parts supplied by reference TRBV18 and TRBJ2-3, is NAGVMQNPRHLVRRRGQEARLRCSPMKGHSHVYWYRQLPEEGLKFMVYLQKENIIDESGMPKERFSAEFPKEGPSILRIQQVVRGDSAAYFCASSPPGSATDTQYFGPGTRLTVL.

J is TRBJ1-3 and V is TRBV7-2, with D perhaps matching TRBD1 (6 bases). CDR1 SGHTA and CDR2 FQGNSA come from the germline V gene. The CDR3 runs to 15 residues. V was clipped by 1 base and J by 2 bases, with 9 bases between them. CDR3 DNA: TGTGCCAGCAGCTTAGACAGGGTTGCTGGAAACACCATATATTTT. Protein product: CASSLDRVAGNTIYF.

The rearrangement joins TRBV18 to TRBJ2-3; D is uncertain. V was clipped by 3 bases and J by 3 bases, with 10 bases between them. Germline CDR1 reads KGHSH; CDR2 reads LQKENI. CDR3 size: 14 residues. CDR3 sequence: CASSPSLGTDTQYF. DNA for the CDR3: TGTGCCAGCTCACCTAGCTTGGGGACAGATACGCAGTATTTT.

This clone occurred a few times. The chain is built from TRBV7-2 and TRBJ2-1; D is perhaps TRBD2 (6 bases). Germline values: CDR1 SGHTA, CDR2 FQGNSA. The CDR3 loop spans 14 amino acids. Between the trimmed V and J ends, which lost 4 bases and 4 bases, there was a span of 11 bases. DNA of the CDR3: TGTGCCAGCAGCTCGGGACTCCTTTACAATGAGCAGTTCTTC. Encoded protein: CASSSGLLYNEQFF.

The J gene is TRBJ2-5, the V gene TRBV15; D remains unclear. The germline CDR1 and CDR2 sequences are LNHNV and YYDKDF (reference sequence). This CDR3 comprises 13 residues. V shed 3 bases and J shed 3 bases, with 8 bases lying between them. CDR3 region: CATSSRMEETQYF. The CDR3 region has the DNA TGTGCCACCAGCAGTCGGATGGAAGAGACCCAGTACTTC.

The table lists this clone with a few counts. V usage is TRBV7-9 and J usage is TRBJ2-5, with 9 bases aligning to TRBD2. The J segment lost 4 bases and the V segment lost 3 bases, leaving 6 bases of the junction unmatched. The CDR3 totals 15 residues. Germline V gene sequence: CDR1 SEHNR, CDR2 FQNEAQ (reference sequence). The CDR3 loop reads CASSFSGRVGETQYF. In DNA, the CDR3 is TGTGCCAGCAGCTTTAGCGGGAGAGTTGGAGAGACCCAGTACTTC.

The DNA of the CDR3 is TGTGCCAGCAGCTACCGACGAGGGGGCTCGGAGACCCAGTACTTC. Translation: CASSYRRGGSETQYF. The chain carries TRBV7-8 and TRBJ2-5, with 7 bases that match TRBD1. J gave up 5 bases and V 4 bases, and 10 bases lay outside the gene matches. Germline-derived CDR1 and CDR2 are SGHVS and FQNEAQ. The CDR3 length is 15 residues.

This clone has just a few counts. Other DNA sequences in this specimen translate into the identical CDR3. The chain carries TRBV19 and TRBJ2-3; D remains ambiguous. The CDR3 totals 13 residues. In germline, CDR1 is LNHDA, CDR2 SQIVND (reference sequence). V was clipped by 3 bases and J by 4 bases, with 8 bases between them. CDR3 amino acids: CASSIRGADTQYF. The CDR3 coding sequence is TGTGCCAGTAGTATTCGAGGAGCAGATACGCAGTATTTT. Full variable domain (missing parts from reference TRBV19 and TRBJ2-3): DGGITQSPKYLFRKEGQNVTLSCEQNLNHDAMYWYRQDPGQGLRLIYYSQIVNDFQKGDIAEGYSVSREKKESFPLTVTSAQKNPTAFYLCASSIRGADTQYFGPGTRLTVL.

This clone was counted a few times. The gene calls are TRBV18 and TRBJ1-2, with D possibly matching TRBD1 (5 bases). The CDR3 extends over 16 amino acids. The V and J ends lost 0 bases and 4 bases respectively, with 15 bases between them. CDR1 KGHSH and CDR2 LQKENI come from the germline V gene. The CDR3 DNA sequence: TGTGCCAGCTCACCACCGGCGGGGGATTCAATCTATGGCTACACCTTC. This sequence encodes CASSPPAGDSIYGYTF.

V usage is TRBV20-1 and J usage is TRBJ2-1, with unresolved D. Trimming left V 0 bases short and J 9 bases short, with 6 bases between. The CDR3 runs to 11 residues. CDR1 and CDR2 (germline): DFQATT, SNEGSKA (reference sequence). The DNA of the CDR3 is TGCAGTGCTAGAGATCTCGGTGAGCAGTTCTTC. Protein product: CSARDLGEQFF.

This clone was seen only a few times. This chain joins TRBV6-1 and TRBJ2-7, with D unresolved. The germline gives CDR1 MNHNS, CDR2 SASEGT. V lost 5 bases, J lost 4 bases, and 12 bases lay in between. This CDR3 is 13 amino acids long. CDR3: CASSPLLRYEQYF. CDR3 nucleotides: TGTGCCAGCAGTCCCCTCTTGAGGTACGAGCAGTACTTC.

This clone was seen a handful of times. The chain is built from TRBV4-3 and TRBJ2-3, with 9 nucleotides matching TRBD2. The CDR3 loop spans 16 amino acids. V was clipped by 1 base and J by 3 bases; unmatched bases: 5. Germline CDR1 LGHNA, CDR2 YSLEER. The CDR3 region has the DNA TGCGCCAGCAGCCAAGTCGGCGGGAGGGTGACAGATACGCAGTATTTT. Encoded protein: CASSQVGGRVTDTQYF.

This clone was recorded a few times. V is TRBV6-1 and J is TRBJ2-5; D gene uncertain. This CDR3 region has 15 residues. The V and J ends lost 0 bases and 5 bases respectively, with 13 bases between them. Germline assignment: CDR1 MNHNS and CDR2 SASEGT. The CDR3 loop is CASSEAPAQWETQYF. CDR3 DNA: TGTGCCAGCAGTGAAGCGCCAGCGCAGTGGGAGACCCAGTACTTC.

This clone was counted a few times. The chain combines TRBV9 with TRBJ2-3; TRBD2 is a possible D gene (5 bases). V lost 4 bases to trimming and J lost 1 base, with 10 bases between them. This CDR3 comprises 14 residues. In germline, CDR1 is SGDLS, CDR2 YYNGEE. The CDR3 nucleotides read TGTGCCAGCAGCCGTTTCGGGGGCACAGATACGCAGTATTTT. Its translation is CASSRFGGTDTQYF.

In its sample, this clone was seen a few times. The chain has TRBV4-1 and TRBJ1-2; D is possibly TRBD1 (6 bases). V dropped 0 bases and J dropped 7 bases, with 12 bases sitting between them. Germline lookup yields CDR1 MGHRA and CDR2 YSYEKL. This CDR3 comprises 14 residues. The CDR3 spells CASSQERGQSGYTF. CDR3 DNA: TGCGCCAGCAGCCAAGAGAGAGGACAGTCTGGCTACACCTTC.

This chain connects TRBV6-6 to TRBJ2-6; D is uncertain. With 6 bases removed from V and 0 bases from J, the gap between germline ends came to 9 bases. Germline CDR1 and CDR2: MNHNY and SVGAGI (reference sequence). This CDR3 is built from 15 residues. The CDR3 DNA follows: TGTGCCAGCAGCTCCCATTCCTCTGGGGCCAACGTCCTGACTTTC. This sequence encodes CASSSHSSGANVLTF.

CDR3 sequence reads: CSVGRGHRTYEQYF. DNA for the CDR3: TGCAGCGTTGGGAGGGGGCACAGGACCTACGAGCAGTACTTC. The V call is TRBV29-1, the J call TRBJ2-7, with D tentatively TRBD1 (7 bases). There are 14 residues in the CDR3. V lost 4 bases to trimming and J lost 2 bases, with 15 bases between them. Germline values: CDR1 SQVTM, CDR2 ANQGSEA.

This clone was detected a few times. A read error may produce the germline difference seen at one junction end. V and J are TRBV6-1 and TRBJ2-7; D not certain. Germline loops: CDR1 MNHNS, CDR2 SASEGT. The CDR3 length is 10 residues. The CDR3, as DNA: TGTGCCAGCAGTGAACGTGGCCGGAACTTC. It yields the protein CASSERGRNF.

The chain uses TRBV2 and TRBJ2-7; possibly TRBD2 for D (5 bases). Trimming cost V 3 bases and J 5 bases, with 8 bases left between them. Germline V CDR1 and CDR2: SNHLY, FYNNEI. The CDR3 spans 12 residues. The CDR3 sequence is CASSESGNEQYF. CDR3 coding DNA: TGTGCCAGCAGTGAGTCGGGGAACGAGCAGTACTTC.

This clone was seen a few times. The sample holds other DNA sequences that translate to the same CDR3. CDR3 DNA sequence: TGTGCCAGCAGCTTAAATGGGGGTCAAGAGACCCAGTACTTC. The encoded protein is CASSLNGGQETQYF. The chain links TRBV7-3 to TRBJ2-5; the D gene could be TRBD1 or TRBD2 (5 bases each). The V gene lost 1 base and the J gene lost 2 bases, with 8 bases spanning the gap. The CDR3 runs 14 residues. Per the germline V gene, CDR1 is SGHTA and CDR2 is FQGTGA.

A few counts support this clone. V is TRBV28 and J is TRBJ2-6; D is unresolved. CDR1 is MDHEN, CDR2 SYDVKM, per germline. There are 15 residues in the CDR3. V was pared by 7 bases and J by 2 bases, with 12 bases between. This chain's CDR3 is CASTRLRAGANVLTF. DNA for the CDR3: TGTGCCAGCACCCGTCTACGGGCTGGGGCCAACGTCCTGACTTTC.

The rearrangement joins TRBV19 to TRBJ2-1; D is possibly TRBD2 (6 bases). Germline values: CDR1 LNHDA, CDR2 SQIVND (reference sequence). V was pared by 2 bases and J by 0 bases, with 11 bases between. The length of the CDR3 is 16 residues. Written as DNA, the CDR3 is TGTGCCAGTAGTATATCTGGGGGGAGCTCCTACAATGAGCAGTTCTTC. Translating gives CASSISGGSSYNEQFF.

V and J are TRBV7-8 and TRBJ1-5, with D possibly TRBD1 on 6 matching bases. There are 17 residues in the CDR3. Germline CDR1 reads SGHVS; CDR2 reads FQNEAQ. The germline V and J ends were trimmed by 2 bases and 5 bases, with 19 bases remaining between them. CDR3 amino acids: CASSLRYRALADQPQHF. CDR3 in DNA: TGTGCCAGCAGCTTAAGGTACAGGGCCCTAGCGGATCAGCCCCAGCATTTT.

This clone was detected many times. The J gene is TRBJ1-1, the V gene TRBV7-2; a weak D match, TRBD1 (5 bases). The CDR3 is made up of 12 amino acids. Germline V gene data show CDR1 as SGHTA and CDR2 as FQGNSA. V shed 5 bases and J shed 9 bases, with 13 bases lying between them. DNA for the CDR3: TGTGCCAGCAGCCCAGGGACGGGGAAAGCTTTCTTT. Protein product: CASSPGTGKAFF.